These 7 T cell receptor beta chains were sequenced from one sample in a study of blood T cell repertoires in COVID-19. Assay: immunoSEQ multiplex PCR; the TCRdb copy retains only in-frame clones and omits some. Seen here are approximately 200,000 clones, over 75% observed once, and the top ten hold under 2%. Specimen: peripheral blood. The receptors derive from a man aged 40-50 years with active or convalescent COVID-19.

V is TRBV27 and J is TRBJ1-1; TRBD1 agrees at 7 bases. In germline, CDR1 is MNHEY, CDR2 SMNVEV (reference sequence). Germline trimming cut 4 bases from V and 4 bases from J; bases unmatched to any gene: 6. The CDR3 is 14 residues long. CDR3 sequence reads: CASSSRQGATEAFF. CDR3 sequence (DNA): TGTGCCAGCAGTTCCCGACAGGGAGCCACTGAAGCTTTCTTT.

The V call is TRBV6-4, the J call TRBJ1-1; D perhaps matches TRBD1 (6 bases). The germline gives CDR1 MRHNA, CDR2 SNTAGT. V lost 3 bases and J 3 bases, leaving 8 bases between the germline ends. CDR3 size: 13 residues. CDR3 region: CASSDEGDTEAFF. The CDR3 DNA sequence: TGTGCCAGCAGTGATGAGGGGGACACTGAAGCTTTCTTT.

The chain is built from TRBV4-1 and TRBJ2-3; D gene ambiguous. The CDR3 contains 15 residues. CDR1 and CDR2 (germline): MGHRA, YSYEKL. Trimming took off 8 bases at V and 0 bases at J, with 15 bases between the two ends. CDR3 sequence reads: CASATTETSTDTQYF. CDR3 in DNA: TGCGCCAGCGCAACAACTGAGACTAGCACAGATACGCAGTATTTT.

The chain recombines TRBV5-1 with TRBJ1-1; D is unresolved. This CDR3 comprises 14 residues. The ends were cut back, 4 bases at V and 5 bases at J, with 15 bases in the middle. Per the germline V gene, CDR1 is SGHRS and CDR2 is YFSETQ. Written as DNA, the CDR3 is TGCGCCAGCAGCCAGAACTCTGGGCAGACTGAAGCTTTCTTT. Encoded protein: CASSQNSGQTEAFF.

V is TRBV28 and J is TRBJ1-6; 7 bases map to TRBD1. Germline V gives CDR1 MDHEN, CDR2 SYDVKM. The junction had 9 bases not matched to a gene; V was cut back by 5 bases and J by 11 bases. CDR3 length: 14 residues. The CDR3 region is CASSPPGGLPPLHF. In nucleotides, the CDR3 is TGTGCCAGCAGTCCCCCAGGGGGTCTGCCACCCCTCCACTTT. The whole variable domain, remainder taken from reference TRBV28 and TRBJ1-6, is DVKVTQSSRYLVKRTGEKVFLECVQDMDHENMFWYRQDPGLGLRLIYFSYDVKMKEKGDIPEGYSVSREKKERFSLILESASTNQTSMYLCASSPPGGLPPLHFGNGTRLTVT.

The chain uses TRBV21-1 and TRBJ2-3; the table names TRBD2, a call not compared with the DNA. TRBV21-1 is a pseudogene locus. The CDR3 has 15 amino acids. For the CDR3, the DNA is TGTGCCAGCAGCAAAGAAGCCGCCTCCACAGATACGCAGTATTTT. It translates to CASSKEAASTDTQYF.

This rearrangement joins TRBV19 to TRBJ1-6; 7 positions match TRBD1. J gave up 7 bases and V 3 bases, and 6 bases lay outside the gene matches. Germline-derived CDR1 and CDR2 are LNHDA and SQIVND (reference sequence). CDR3 length: 15 amino acids. CDR3 DNA: TGTGCCAGTAGTATCCGGGACAGTTTCAATTCACCCCTCCACTTT. It codes for CASSIRDSFNSPLHF. Based on the CDR3 plus reference TRBV19 and TRBJ1-6, the full variable domain is DGGITQSPKYLFRKEGQNVTLSCEQNLNHDAMYWYRQDPGQGLRLIYYSQIVNDFQKGDIAEGYSVSREKKESFPLTVTSAQKNPTAFYLCASSIRDSFNSPLHFGNGTRLTVT.